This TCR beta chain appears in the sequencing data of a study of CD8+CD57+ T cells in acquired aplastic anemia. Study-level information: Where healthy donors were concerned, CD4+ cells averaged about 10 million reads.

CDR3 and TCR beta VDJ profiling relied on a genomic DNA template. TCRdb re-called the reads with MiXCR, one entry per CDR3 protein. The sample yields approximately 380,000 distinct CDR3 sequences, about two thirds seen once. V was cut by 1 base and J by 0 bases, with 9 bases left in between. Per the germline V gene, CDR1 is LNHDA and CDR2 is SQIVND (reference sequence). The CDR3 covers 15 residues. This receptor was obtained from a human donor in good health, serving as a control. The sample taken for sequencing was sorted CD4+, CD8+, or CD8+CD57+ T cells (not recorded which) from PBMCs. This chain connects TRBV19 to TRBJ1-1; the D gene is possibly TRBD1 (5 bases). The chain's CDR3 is CASSIGGDMNTEAFF. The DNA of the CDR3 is TGTGCCAGTAGTATAGGGGGCGATATGAACACTGAAGCTTTCTTT.